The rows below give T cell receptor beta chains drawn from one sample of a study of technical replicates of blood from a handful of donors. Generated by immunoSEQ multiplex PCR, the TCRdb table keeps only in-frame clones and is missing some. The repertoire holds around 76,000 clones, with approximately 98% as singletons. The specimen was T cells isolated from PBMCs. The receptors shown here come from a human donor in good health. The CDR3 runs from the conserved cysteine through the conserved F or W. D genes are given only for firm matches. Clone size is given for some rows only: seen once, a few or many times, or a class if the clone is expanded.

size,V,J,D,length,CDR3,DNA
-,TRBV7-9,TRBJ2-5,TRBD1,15,CASSVPGQGAETQYF,TGTGCCAGCAGCGTACCGGGACAGGGGGCTGAGACCCAGTACTTC
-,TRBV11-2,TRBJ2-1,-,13,CASSRKGDNEQFF,TGTGCCAGCAGCCGGAAGGGGGACAATGAGCAGTTCTTC
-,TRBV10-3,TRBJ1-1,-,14,CAISEWAQNTEAFF,TGTGCCATCAGTGAGTGGGCCCAGAACACTGAAGCTTTCTTT
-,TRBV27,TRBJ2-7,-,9,CASSLYRYF,TGTGCCAGCAGTTTATATCGGTACTTC
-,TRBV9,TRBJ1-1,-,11,CASSVEGEAFF,TGTGCCAGCAGCGTGGAGGGGGAAGCTTTCTTT
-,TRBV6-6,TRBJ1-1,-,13,CASSYRGNTEAFF,TGTGCCAGCAGTTACAGGGGGAACACTGAAGCTTTCTTT
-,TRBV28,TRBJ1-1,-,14,CASSTGYPNTEAFF,TGTGCCAGCAGTACAGGTTACCCAAACACTGAAGCTTTCTTT
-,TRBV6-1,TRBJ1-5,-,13,CASSFGLDQPQHF,TGTGCCAGCAGTTTCGGTTTGGATCAGCCCCAGCATTTT
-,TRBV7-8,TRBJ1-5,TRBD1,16,CASSLAIDRGHQPQHF,TGTGCCAGCAGCTTGGCGATAGACAGGGGGCATCAGCCCCAGCATTTT
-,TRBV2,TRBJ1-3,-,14,CASSDTYSGNTIYF,TGTGCCAGCAGTGACACATACTCTGGAAACACCATATATTTT
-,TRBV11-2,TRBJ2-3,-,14,CASSLLEASDTQYF,TGTGCCAGCAGCCTATTAGAGGCCTCCGATACGCAGTATTTT
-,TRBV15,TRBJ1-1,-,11,CATSGHREAFF,TGTGCCACCAGCGGACACCGCGAAGCTTTCTTT
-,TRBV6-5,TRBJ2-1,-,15,CASSHELARYNEQFF,TGTGCCAGCAGCCACGAACTAGCAAGATACAATGAGCAGTTCTTC
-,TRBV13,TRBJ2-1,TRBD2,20,CASSLRLAGFGGVTYNEQFF,TGTGCCAGCAGCTTGAGGCTAGCGGGTTTCGGAGGAGTCACCTACAATGAGCAGTTCTTC
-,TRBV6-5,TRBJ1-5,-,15,CASSYSLSDNQPQHF,TGTGCCAGCAGTTACTCGCTTAGTGACAATCAGCCCCAGCATTTT
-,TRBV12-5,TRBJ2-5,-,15,CASGLVSRDQETQYF,TGTGCTAGTGGTTTGGTTTCGCGGGACCAAGAGACCCAGTACTTC
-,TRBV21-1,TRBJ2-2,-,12,CASSPEVGELFF,TGTGCCAGCAGCCCAGAGGTAGGGGAGCTGTTTTTT
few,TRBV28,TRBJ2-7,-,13,CASSLGTTYEQYF,TGTGCCAGCAGTTTAGGGACAACCTACGAGCAGTACTTC
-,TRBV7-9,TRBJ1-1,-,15,CASSLGLGVNTEAFF,TGTGCCAGCAGCTTAGGCCTAGGTGTGAACACTGAAGCTTTCTTT
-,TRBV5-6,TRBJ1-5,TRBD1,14,CASSFRGANQPQHF,TGTGCCAGCAGCTTCAGGGGGGCGAATCAGCCCCAGCATTTT
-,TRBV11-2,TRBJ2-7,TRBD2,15,CASSVSREVTYEQYF,TGTGCCAGCAGTGTGAGTCGGGAGGTAACCTACGAGCAGTACTTC
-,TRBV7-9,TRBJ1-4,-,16,CASSLDGTSLGGKLFF,TGTGCCAGCAGCTTAGATGGGACATCTCTCGGTGGTAAACTGTTTTTT
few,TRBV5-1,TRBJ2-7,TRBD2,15,CASSLDGTGGYEQYF,TGCGCCAGCAGCTTGGACGGGACGGGAGGCTACGAGCAGTACTTC
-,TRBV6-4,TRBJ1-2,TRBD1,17,CASSPPRQGSLSYGYTF,TGTGCCAGCAGTCCCCCCAGACAGGGAAGCTTATCCTATGGCTACACCTTC
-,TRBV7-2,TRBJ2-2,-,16,CASSLRSGEYTGELFF,TGTGCCAGCAGCTTACGGTCGGGAGAGTACACCGGGGAGCTGTTTTTT
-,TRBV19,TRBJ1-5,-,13,CASSILGSQPQHF,TGTGCCAGTAGTATCCTGGGTAGCCAGCCCCAGCATTTT
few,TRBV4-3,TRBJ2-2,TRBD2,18,CASSRPGLAGANTGELFF,TGCGCCAGCAGCCGCCCGGGACTAGCGGGAGCGAACACCGGGGAGCTGTTTTTT
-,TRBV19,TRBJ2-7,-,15,CASSISPHGSYEQYF,TGTGCCAGTAGTATAAGCCCTCACGGGTCCTACGAGCAGTACTTC
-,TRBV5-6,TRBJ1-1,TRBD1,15,CASSLPTGGNTEAFF,TGTGCCAGCAGCTTGCCGACAGGGGGAAACACTGAAGCTTTCTTT
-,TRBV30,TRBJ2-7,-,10,CAWSVNEQYF,TGTGCCTGGAGTGTTAACGAGCAGTACTTC
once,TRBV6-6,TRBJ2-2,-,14,CASTSAANTGELFF,TGTGCCAGCACTAGTGCAGCTAACACCGGGGAGCTGTTTTTT
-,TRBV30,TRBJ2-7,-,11,CAWRDTYEQYF,TGTGCCTGGAGGGACACCTACGAGCAGTACTTC
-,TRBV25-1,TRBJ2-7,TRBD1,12,CASSGDSVEQYF,TGTGCCAGCAGTGGGGACAGCGTCGAGCAGTACTTC
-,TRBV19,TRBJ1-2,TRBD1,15,CASSSGTVNNYGYTF,TGTGCCAGTAGTTCCGGGACAGTGAATAACTATGGCTACACCTTC
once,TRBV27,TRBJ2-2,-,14,CASSFGSHTGELFF,TGTGCCAGCAGTTTTGGTAGCCACACCGGGGAGCTGTTTTTT
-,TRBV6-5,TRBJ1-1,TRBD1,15,CASSPDRARHTEAFF,TGTGCCAGCAGCCCTGACAGGGCCCGGCACACTGAAGCTTTCTTT
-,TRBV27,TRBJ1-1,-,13,CASSLSRTAEAFF,TGTGCCAGCAGTTTGAGTCGTACGGCTGAAGCTTTCTTT